These T cell receptor beta chains were read from a single sample in a study of blood T cell repertoires in COVID-19. Clones were read by immunoSEQ multiplex PCR, and TCRdb kept only the in-frame ones, dropping some. The data show about 220,000 clones, approximately 90% seen once. Material: PBMCs or T cells enriched from blood (not recorded which). The origin of the receptors is a woman aged 40 to 55 with acute COVID-19. CDR3s include the opening cysteine and the closing phenylalanine or tryptophan. Each record gives: J gene, V gene, clone size, D gene, CDR3 DNA, CDR3 protein. A D gene is named only where the DNA matches it firmly. Where a row states a size, it is once, few, many or the class of an expanded clone; other rows omit it.

TRBJ2-5	TRBV4-1	NA	NA	TGCGCCAGCAGCCAAGGGACTACGGAGTGGGAGACCCAGTACTTC	CASSQGTTEWETQYF
TRBJ2-1	TRBV14	NA	NA	TGTGCCAGCAGCCCGACTACTAAGGAGCAGTTCTTC	CASSPTTKEQFF
TRBJ2-1	TRBV29-1	NA	TRBD2	TGCAGCGTCACTAGCGGGAGGGCCTTTAATGAGCAGTTCTTC	CSVTSGRAFNEQFF
TRBJ2-7	TRBV9	NA	TRBD1	TGTGCCAGCAGCGACACCCTCCGGGACAGGGGGCCCTACGAGCAGTACTTC	CASSDTLRDRGPYEQYF
TRBJ1-2	TRBV27	NA	TRBD1	TGTGCCAGCAGCCGGATCGACAGGGTTGGCTACACCTTC	CASSRIDRVGYTF
TRBJ1-2	TRBV11-2	NA	NA	TGTGCCAGCAGCTTAGGTTCAGGGAATGGCTACACCTTC	CASSLGSGNGYTF
TRBJ2-3	TRBV3-1/TRBV3-2	NA	TRBD2	TGTGCCAGCAGCCAGATTGTTAGCGGGAGTAGGGATACGCAGTATTTT	CASSQIVSGSRDTQYF
TRBJ2-3	TRBV19	NA	NA	TGTGCCAGTAGTATCGGTGGGGGGAGCGTCACAGATACGCAGTATTTT	CASSIGGGSVTDTQYF
TRBJ2-1	TRBV24-1	NA	TRBD2	TGTGCCACCAGTAGCAGCGGGGGGGCGTCTTCCTACAATGAGCAGTTCTTC	CATSSSGGASSYNEQFF
TRBJ2-3	TRBV9	NA	TRBD2	TGTGCCAGCAGCGCCGGACTAGCGGGATTGTCAGATACGCAGTATTTT	CASSAGLAGLSDTQYF
TRBJ1-2	TRBV28	NA	NA	TGTGCCAGCAGTCCAATTACCCGTCGGGTCGAAGCGGACTATGGCTACACCTTC	CASSPITRRVEADYGYTF
TRBJ2-2	TRBV3-1/TRBV3-2	NA	TRBD1	TGTGCCAGCAGGCGGACAGGGGGGACCGGGGAGCTGTTTTTT	CASRRTGGTGELFF
TRBJ2-3	TRBV10-3	NA	TRBD1	TGTGCCATCAGTGAGGGACAGGTTAGCACAGATACGCAGTATTTT	CAISEGQVSTDTQYF
TRBJ1-5	TRBV6-2/TRBV6-3	NA	NA	TGTGCCAGCAGTGACACCCGACAGCCCCAGCATTTT	CASSDTRQPQHF
TRBJ1-2	TRBV7-2	NA	NA	TGTGCCAGCAGCCAGTGGGGGGTTAGGACAAGTAAGAACCTCTATGGCTACACCTTC	CASSQWGVRTSKNLYGYTF
TRBJ1-2	TRBV11-2	NA	TRBD1	TGTGCCAGCAGCTTTGGGACAGGGGGCGCCGGGGATGGCTACACCTTC	CASSFGTGGAGDGYTF
TRBJ2-1	TRBV2	NA	NA	TGTGCCAGTGATCTATTCAATGAGCAGTTCTTC	CASDLFNEQFF
TRBJ2-7	TRBV3-1/TRBV3-2	NA	NA	TGTGCCAGCACCACGGGGTTCGAGCAGTACTTC	CASTTGFEQYF
TRBJ2-3	TRBV5-1	NA	NA	TGCGCCAGCAGCCTGGCCGCAGGGGACCCTATGACAGATACGCAGTATTTT	CASSLAAGDPMTDTQYF
TRBJ1-6	TRBV11-2	NA	NA	TGTGCCAGCAGCGCTAGGGGGAATGGGAATTCACCCCTCCACTTT	CASSARGNGNSPLHF
TRBJ2-7	TRBV12-3/TRBV12-4	NA	TRBD2	TGTGCCAGCAGTAGCGGGGTAAGCTACGAGCAGTACTTC	CASSSGVSYEQYF
TRBJ2-1	TRBV28	NA	NA	TGTGCCAGCAGTGGACAGTACAATGAGCAGTTCTTC	CASSGQYNEQFF
TRBJ1-4	TRBV9	once	NA	TGTGCCAGCAGCGTACAGACAGGCCAGAATGAAAAACTGTTTTTT	CASSVQTGQNEKLFF
TRBJ1-2	TRBV7-9	few	TRBD1	TGTGCCAGCAGCACCGGACAGGGGGTAAAGTATGGCTACACCTTC	CASSTGQGVKYGYTF
TRBJ2-2	TRBV6-5	few	NA	TGTGCCAGCACCCTGGGGGCAGCGAACACCGGGGAGCTGTTTTTT	CASTLGAANTGELFF
TRBJ2-3	TRBV4-3	NA	NA	TGCGCCAGCAGCCAAGATGCGGGTGGAATAGATACGCAGTATTTT	CASSQDAGGIDTQYF
TRBJ1-1	TRBV3-1/TRBV3-2	NA	NA	TGTGCCAGCAGCCAAGTCCCCGGGGGTGAAGCTTTCTTT	CASSQVPGGEAFF
TRBJ2-2	TRBV7-2	NA	TRBD2	TGTGCCAGCACCCTCTATAGCGGGAGCGGGAACACCGGGGAGCTGTTTTTT	CASTLYSGSGNTGELFF
TRBJ1-5	TRBV9	NA	NA	TGTGCCAGCAGCGTAGACGGGGTTGGTAATCAGCCCCAGCATTTT	CASSVDGVGNQPQHF
TRBJ2-5	TRBV5-4	NA	NA	TGTGCCAGCAGCTCCGGACAGCTCCAAGAGACCCAGTACTTC	CASSSGQLQETQYF